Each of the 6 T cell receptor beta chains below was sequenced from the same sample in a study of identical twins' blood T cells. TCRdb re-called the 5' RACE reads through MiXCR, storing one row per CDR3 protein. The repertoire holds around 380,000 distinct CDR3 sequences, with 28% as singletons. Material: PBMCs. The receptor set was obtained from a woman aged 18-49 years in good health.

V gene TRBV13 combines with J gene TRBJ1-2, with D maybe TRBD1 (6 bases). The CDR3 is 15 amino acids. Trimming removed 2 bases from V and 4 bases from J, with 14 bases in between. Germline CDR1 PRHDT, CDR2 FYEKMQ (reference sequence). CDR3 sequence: CASSLLSRGSYGYTF. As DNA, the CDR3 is TGTGCCAGCAGCTTATTGTCCAGGGGAAGCTATGGCTACACCTTC.

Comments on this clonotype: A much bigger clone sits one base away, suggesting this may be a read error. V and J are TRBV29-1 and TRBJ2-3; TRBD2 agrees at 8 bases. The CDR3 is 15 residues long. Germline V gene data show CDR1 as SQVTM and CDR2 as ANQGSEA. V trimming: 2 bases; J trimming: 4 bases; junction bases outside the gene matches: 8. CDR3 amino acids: CSVEILAGMPDTQYF. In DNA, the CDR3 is TGCAGCGTTGAAATTTTAGCGGGAATGCCAGATACGCAGTATTTT.

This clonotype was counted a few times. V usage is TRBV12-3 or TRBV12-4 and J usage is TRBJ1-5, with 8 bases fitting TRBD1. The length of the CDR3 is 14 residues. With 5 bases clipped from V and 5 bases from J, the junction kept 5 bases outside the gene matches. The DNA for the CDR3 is TGTGCCAGCAGTCGAGGACAGGGACATCAGCCCCAGCATTTT. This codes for CASSRGQGHQPQHF.

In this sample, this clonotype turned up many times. The CDR3 DNA reads TGCGCCAGCAGCCAAGAAATCACAGGGTACAATCAGCCCCAGCATTTT. Residues: CASSQEITGYNQPQHF. The chain couples TRBV4-3 to TRBJ1-5, with D tentatively TRBD1 (6 bases). In germline, CDR1 is LGHNA, CDR2 YSLEER. The CDR3 spans 16 residues. V gave up 0 bases and J gave up 3 bases, with 12 bases separating them.

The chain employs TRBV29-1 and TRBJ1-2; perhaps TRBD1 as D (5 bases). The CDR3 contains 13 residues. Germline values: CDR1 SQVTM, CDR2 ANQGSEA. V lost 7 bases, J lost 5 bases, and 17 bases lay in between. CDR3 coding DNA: TGCAGCGGGTCCCAGGGCGAGACGTATGGCTACACCTTC. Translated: CSGSQGETYGYTF.

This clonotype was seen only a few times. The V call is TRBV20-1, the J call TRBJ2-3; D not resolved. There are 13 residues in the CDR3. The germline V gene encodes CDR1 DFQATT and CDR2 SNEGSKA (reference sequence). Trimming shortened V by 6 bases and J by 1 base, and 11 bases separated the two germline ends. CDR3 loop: CSAPLTGTDTQYF. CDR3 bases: TGCAGTGCCCCGCTGACTGGCACAGATACGCAGTATTTT.